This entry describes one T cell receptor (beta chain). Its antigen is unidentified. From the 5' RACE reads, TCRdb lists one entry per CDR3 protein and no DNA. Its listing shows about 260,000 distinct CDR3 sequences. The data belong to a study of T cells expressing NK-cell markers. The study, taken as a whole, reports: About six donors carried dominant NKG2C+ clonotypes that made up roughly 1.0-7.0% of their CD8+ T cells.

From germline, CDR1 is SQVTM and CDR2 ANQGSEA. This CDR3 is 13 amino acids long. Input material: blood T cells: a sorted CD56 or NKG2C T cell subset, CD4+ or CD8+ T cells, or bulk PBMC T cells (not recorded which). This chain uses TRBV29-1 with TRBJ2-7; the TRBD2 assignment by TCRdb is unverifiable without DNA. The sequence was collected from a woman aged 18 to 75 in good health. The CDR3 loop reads CSVELAVSYEQYF.